This TCR beta chain was retrieved from a study of T-cell reconstitution after alpha-beta-depleted transplantation in children. In its sample, this clonotype was seen a few times. The antigen is not known. Study outcomes and limitations: Several hundred expanded graft clones reportedly gave rise to the alpha-beta T cells present about two months after transplant.

Trimming shortened V by 3 bases and J by 7 bases, and 10 bases separated the two germline ends. CDR3 length: 14 residues. Preparation of the TCRbeta library was carried out with unique molecular identifiers. TCRdb re-derived calls from the PCR reads in MiXCR, one entry per CDR3 protein. This sample has about 980,000 distinct CDR3 sequences; about 31% occur once, and the top ten carry more than 25%. The V call is TRBV12-3 or TRBV12-4, the J call TRBJ1-6; D is possibly TRBD1 (5 bases). The sequence was obtained from a boy in the first two years of life who had a stem cell transplant for SCID, so the T cells may come from the graft donor. The sequenced sample was PBMCs, mostly from graft donor cells, obtained 360 days after TCRalphabeta/CD19-depleted stem cell transplant. This CDR3 reads CASSLAQGNSPLHF. DNA of the CDR3: TGTGCCAGCAGTTTGGCGCAGGGAAATTCACCCCTCCACTTT.